This entry lists 2 T cell receptor beta chains sequenced from one sample in a study of shared clonotypes between healthy human individuals. Here immunoSEQ multiplex PCR was the method, and the copy in TCRdb shows in-frame clones only, minus some. This table has some 1,100,000 clones, approximately 78% appearing once. The source material was memory CD4+ T cells from PBMCs. This sample's subset: CD45RA-negative fraction. Source of these receptors: a man younger than 35 in good health. Some clones in this sample may be carry-over from other donors' samples.

J is TRBJ1-1 and V is TRBV6-1, with D possibly TRBD1 on 5 matching bases. V shed 7 bases and J shed 4 bases, with 16 bases lying between them. Germline CDR1 is MNHNS and CDR2 is SASEGT. The CDR3 covers 14 residues. The DNA of the CDR3 is TGTGCCAGCAACCCACAGGAAGTGAGCACTGAAGCTTTCTTT. Translating gives CASNPQEVSTEAFF.

This clone was recorded only once. The chain has TRBV18 and TRBJ1-2, with no clear D. Germline assignment: CDR1 KGHSH and CDR2 LQKENI. This CDR3 region has 13 residues. V was shortened by 4 bases and J by 0 bases, with 6 bases between the two germline ends. CDR3 DNA sequence: TGTGCCAGCTCACGGGAAACTAACTATGGCTACACCTTC. Translation gives CASSRETNYGYTF.